A single sample is the source of the 2 T cell receptor beta chains below, sequenced in a study of cytomegalovirus exposure and HLA in healthy donors. 13 Jbeta primers and 60 Vbeta primers were used for the PCR. Generated by immunoSEQ multiplex PCR, the TCRdb table keeps only in-frame clones and is missing some. The sample yields 130,000 to 150,000 clones, about 80% seen once. Sequencing input: PBMCs. The receptor source for this set is a male donor in good health and CMV-seropositive.

The chain joins TRBV10-3 to TRBJ1-5; D possibly corresponds to TRBD1 (6 bases). Per the germline V gene, CDR1 is ENHRY and CDR2 is SYGVKD. The CDR3 is made up of 15 amino acids. V was pared by 10 bases and J by 0 bases, with 16 bases between. CDR3 nucleotide sequence: TGTGCCACCTCCGGGACATCCCATAGCAATCAGCCCCAGCATTTT. Protein: CATSGTSHSNQPQHF.

The sample holds one count of this clone. The chain employs TRBV5-6 and TRBJ1-1, with 8 bases that match TRBD1. Trimming took 3 bases from V and 1 from J; bases not matched to a gene: 5. The V gene's germline CDR1 is SGHDT and CDR2 YYEEEE. The CDR3 sequence is 15 residues long. Here the CDR3 reads CASSSRDRRNTEAFF. The CDR3 DNA reads TGTGCCAGCAGCTCGAGGGACAGGAGGAACACTGAAGCTTTCTTT. The full variable domain, rest sourced from reference TRBV5-6 and TRBJ1-1, is DAGVTQSPTHLIKTRGQQVTLRCSPKSGHDTVSWYQQALGQGPQFIFQYYEEEERQRGNFPDRFSGHQFPNYSSELNVNALLLGDSALYLCASSSRDRRNTEAFFGQGTRLTVV.